Presented here are 32 T cell receptor beta chains from one specimen sequenced in a study of beta chain features in type 1 diabetes. The study reverse transcribed the entire isolated RNA, so it sequenced expressed TCRB transcripts. Measured with immunoSEQ multiplex PCR; TCRdb has only the in-frame clones, and not every one. There are hundreds of thousands of clones in the sample; 10% to 15% occur only once, and roughly 0.017% lies in the top ten. The sample consisted of naive CD4+ T cells from blood. The receptors stem from a man aged 18 to 35 in good health.

V usage is TRBV9 and J usage is TRBJ2-7; D gene ambiguous. CDR3 length equals 14 residues. CDR1 SGDLS and CDR2 YYNGEE come from the germline V gene. Trimming shortened V by 4 bases and J by 2 bases, and 13 bases separated the two germline ends. This CDR3 reads CASSPQPGAYEQYF. DNA for the CDR3: TGTGCCAGCAGCCCACAGCCAGGCGCCTACGAGCAGTACTTC.

This clone was detected only a few times. The chain uses TRBV6-6 and TRBJ1-1; D gene uncertain. The CDR3 is 16 residues long. Germline CDR1 reads MNHNY; CDR2 reads SVGAGI (reference sequence). The V end was cut by 0 bases, the J end by 1 base, with 12 bases between. CDR3 amino acids: CASSYSIGRQNTEAFF. Here the CDR3 DNA reads TGTGCCAGCAGTTACTCGATTGGCAGGCAGAACACTGAAGCTTTCTTT.

This clone was seen a few times. The chain uses TRBV7-9 and TRBJ2-1; TRBD2 matches 9 bases. Germline loops: CDR1 SEHNR, CDR2 FQNEAQ (reference sequence). J was trimmed by 6 bases and V by 0 bases; bases with no gene match: 9. The CDR3 has 17 residues. CDR3 DNA: TGTGCCAGCAGCTTAGCTTCCGGGACTAGCAGTAGCAATGAGCAGTTCTTC. This translates into CASSLASGTSSSNEQFF.

The gene calls are TRBV4-2 and TRBJ2-1; 10 bases align to TRBD2. In germline, CDR1 is LGHNA, CDR2 YNFKEQ. V was clipped by 1 base and J by 8 bases; unmatched bases: 8. This CDR3 has 16 amino acids. This chain's CDR3 is CASSQARAGGPYEQFF. For the CDR3, the DNA is TGTGCCAGCAGCCAAGCCAGAGCGGGGGGGCCCTATGAGCAGTTCTTC.

This clone was seen a handful of times. The genes are TRBV6-1 and TRBJ2-5; 8 bases agree with TRBD1. J gave up 2 bases and V 2 bases, and 10 bases lay outside the gene matches. CDR1 is MNHNS and CDR2 is SASEGT in the germline V gene. The CDR3 totals 17 residues. The DNA of the CDR3 is TGTGCCAGCAGTGAACGGGTGGTACGGACAGGGCAAGAGACCCAGTACTTC. Its protein is CASSERVVRTGQETQYF.

The chain carries TRBV28 and TRBJ2-1; 7 bases are shared with TRBD2. This CDR3 has 15 residues. J lost 7 bases, V lost 2 bases, and 8 bases had no gene match. CDR1 is MDHEN and CDR2 is SYDVKM in the germline V gene. In nucleotides, the CDR3 is TGTGCCAGCAGTTTACCAAGCGGGGCCAATAATGAGCAGTTCTTC. It encodes CASSLPSGANNEQFF.

This clone was observed a few times. The chain recombines TRBV7-2 with TRBJ2-3, with 8 bases lining up with TRBD2. V gave up 5 bases and J gave up 1 base; unmatched junction bases: 8. The CDR3 extends over 16 amino acids. CDR1 and CDR2 (germline): SGHTA, FQGNSA. CDR3 DNA sequence: TGTGCCAGCAGCCGATCCAGCGGGAGCCGCACAGATACGCAGTATTTT. Amino acid sequence: CASSRSSGSRTDTQYF. Combining the CDR3 with reference TRBV7-2 and TRBJ2-3 gives the whole variable domain GAGVSQSPSNKVTEKGKDVELRCDPISGHTALYWYRQSLGQGLEFLIYFQGNSAPDKSGLPSDRFSAERTGGSVSTLTIQRTQQEDSAVYLCASSRSSGSRTDTQYFGPGTRLTVL.

V is TRBV30 and J is TRBJ2-7; tentatively, D is TRBD2 (6 bases). The V gene's germline CDR1 is GTSNPN and CDR2 SVGIG (reference sequence). The CDR3 covers 12 residues. V lost 8 bases and J lost 7, with 18 bases in between. The CDR3 here is CAINRDWREQYF. The CDR3 nucleotides are TGTGCCATAAACCGGGACTGGAGGGAGCAGTACTTC. Using reference TRBV30 and TRBJ2-7 for the parts outside the CDR3, the full variable domain is SQTIHQWPATLVQPVGSPLSLECTVEGTSNPNLYWYRQAAGRGLQLLFYSVGIGQISSEVPQNLSASRPQDRQFILSSKKLLLSDSGFYLCAINRDWREQYFGPGTRLTVT.

This clone came up a few times. The chain couples TRBV9 to TRBJ2-1, with 7 bases aligning to TRBD2. CDR1 SGDLS and CDR2 YYNGEE come from the germline V gene. The CDR3 is made up of 15 amino acids. The junction had 8 bases not matched to a gene; V was cut back by 3 bases and J by 5 bases. CDR3 in DNA: TGTGCCAGCAGCGCGGGACTAACGGTAGACAATGAGCAGTTCTTC. Protein sequence: CASSAGLTVDNEQFF.

This clone showed up just a few times. The rearrangement uses TRBV2 and TRBJ1-6; TRBD1 matches at 7 bases. Unmatched junction bases numbered 19, after V lost 7 bases and J lost 7 bases. CDR1 is SNHLY, CDR2 FYNNEI, per germline. The CDR3 spans 18 residues. The CDR3 region has the DNA TGTGCCAGCAACGCCGGATTCCAGGGGGTGAGGGACAATTCACCCCTCCACTTT. Amino acids: CASNAGFQGVRDNSPLHF.

The CDR3: CAIRPGQETYEQYF. The CDR3 nucleotides read TGTGCCATCAGACCGGGACAGGAGACCTACGAGCAGTACTTC. V is TRBV10-3 and J is TRBJ2-7, with 8 positions matching TRBD1. The J segment lost 2 bases and the V segment lost 6 bases, leaving 6 bases of the junction unmatched. The CDR3 consists of 14 residues. Germline V CDR1 and CDR2: ENHRY, SYGVKD.

This chain connects TRBV2 to TRBJ2-4, with 11 bases aligning to TRBD1. Germline values: CDR1 SNHLY, CDR2 FYNNEI. V trimming: 6 bases; J trimming: 7 bases; junction bases outside the gene matches: 8. The CDR3 totals 15 residues. The CDR3 DNA reads TGTGCCAGCAGCGCCAGGACAGGGGGCGGGAACATTCAGTACTTC. It encodes CASSARTGGGNIQYF.

The chain joins TRBV28 to TRBJ2-1; D is ambiguous. Trimming took off 5 bases at V and 8 bases at J, with 4 bases between the two ends. The length of the CDR3 is 10 residues. CDR1 is MDHEN and CDR2 is SYDVKM in the germline V gene. CDR3 DNA: TGTGCCAGCAGTCGGTATGAGCAGTTCTTC. Protein sequence: CASSRYEQFF.

This clone has a handful of counts. The rearrangement joins TRBV6-5 to TRBJ2-3; no definite D call. CDR1 and CDR2 from the germline V gene are MNHEY and SVGAGI. V lost 4 bases and J 2 bases, leaving 10 bases between the germline ends. The CDR3 is made up of 14 amino acids. CDR3 in DNA: TGTGCCAGCAGTTCGCGGCGAAACACAGATACGCAGTATTTT. This sequence encodes CASSSRRNTDTQYF.

CDR3 nucleotide sequence: TGTGCCAGTACTTTGGACAGGGCACTCAATCAGCCCCAGCATTTT. Translating gives CASTLDRALNQPQHF. The genes are TRBV19 and TRBJ1-5; 8 nucleotides match TRBD1. Germline V gene lookup returns CDR1 LNHDA and CDR2 SQIVND (reference sequence). CDR3 length: 15 residues. J gave up 3 bases and V 7 bases, and 8 bases lay outside the gene matches.

This clone showed up just a few times. This chain joins TRBV4-3 and TRBJ2-7, with TRBD1 identical over 8 bases. With 0 bases clipped from V and 1 base from J, the junction kept 8 bases outside the gene matches. The CDR3 spans 17 residues. Per the germline V gene, CDR1 is LGHNA and CDR2 is YSLEER. CDR3 protein: CASSQDHWTGFSYEQYF. The CDR3 DNA reads as TGCGCCAGCAGCCAAGATCATTGGACAGGGTTTTCCTACGAGCAGTACTTC.

The genes are TRBV7-2 and TRBJ2-1, with a possible D match to TRBD2 (5 bases). Per the germline V gene, CDR1 is SGHTA and CDR2 is FQGNSA. The CDR3 totals 12 residues. V shed 1 base and J shed 10 bases, with 8 bases lying between them. The CDR3 DNA reads TGTGCCAGCAGCTTAGATTCGGGGGAGCAGTTCTTC. It translates to CASSLDSGEQFF.

The chain employs TRBV11-1 and TRBJ2-1, with TRBD2 as a possible D gene (6 bases). Trimming cost V 5 bases and J 3 bases, with 14 bases left between them. Germline V gene data show CDR1 as SGHAT and CDR2 as FQDESV (reference sequence). This CDR3 spans 15 amino acids. Here the CDR3 DNA reads TGTGCCAGCAGCCCGGACTACTCCGGCTACAATGAGCAGTTCTTC. Its protein is CASSPDYSGYNEQFF.

This clone was counted a few times. The chain employs TRBV28 and TRBJ2-7; 8 bases are shared with TRBD1. J gave up 5 bases and V 8 bases, and 11 bases lay outside the gene matches. This CDR3 has 14 amino acids. Germline lookup yields CDR1 MDHEN and CDR2 SYDVKM. The CDR3 nucleotides are TGTGCCAGCCTCAGTGGGGCAGGGGGCCACGAGCAGTACTTC. As protein: CASLSGAGGHEQYF.

This clone was counted between two and nine times. The chain carries TRBV7-9 and TRBJ2-3, with D maybe TRBD2 (7 bases). CDR3 size: 17 residues. Germline-derived CDR1 and CDR2 are SEHNR and FQNEAQ (reference sequence). V gave up 1 base and J gave up 1 base, with 15 bases separating them. The CDR3 nucleotides are TGTGCCAGCAGCTTAGGACGGGGGGCTACTGGCACAGATACGCAGTATTTT. This translates into CASSLGRGATGTDTQYF.

V usage is TRBV7-2 and J usage is TRBJ1-5; 10 bases match TRBD1. Germline V gene lookup returns CDR1 SGHTA and CDR2 FQGNSA. After removal of 4 bases from V and 4 bases from J, the junction contained 10 bases not matched to a gene. This CDR3 has 17 amino acids. The CDR3 sequence: CASSSPPGTGVNQPQHF. CDR3 nucleotides: TGTGCCAGCAGCTCACCTCCTGGGACAGGGGTGAATCAGCCCCAGCATTTT.

This clone has only a few counts. The chain uses TRBV27 and TRBJ2-5; D perhaps matches TRBD2 (6 bases). V lost 0 bases and J 6 bases, leaving 14 bases between the germline ends. This CDR3 is 15 amino acids long. CDR1 is MNHEY, CDR2 SMNVEV, per germline (reference sequence). The CDR3: CASSLSGIREKTQYF. CDR3 in DNA: TGTGCCAGCAGTTTATCAGGAATCCGGGAGAAGACCCAGTACTTC.

This clone was seen more than once but under ten times. The gene calls are TRBV4-3 and TRBJ1-1; D call uncertain. This CDR3 spans 14 amino acids. V lost 0 bases and J lost 1, with 6 bases in between. The germline CDR1 and CDR2 sequences are LGHNA and YSLEER. The CDR3 is CASSQDSSNTEAFF. The CDR3 region has the DNA TGCGCCAGCAGCCAAGATTCGTCGAACACTGAAGCTTTCTTT.

The chain uses TRBV5-1 and TRBJ2-7; TRBD2 matches 7 bases. The V gene's germline CDR1 is SGHRS and CDR2 YFSETQ. V shed 3 bases, J shed 3 bases, and the junction held 3 bases outside the gene matches. The CDR3 covers 13 residues. CDR3 region: CASSSGTNYEQYF. The CDR3 DNA reads TGCGCCAGCAGCTCCGGGACTAACTACGAGCAGTACTTC.

This clone was detected a few times. The V call is TRBV7-3, the J call TRBJ2-4, with 8 bases lining up with TRBD1. The CDR3 contains 15 residues. The germline CDR1 and CDR2 sequences are SGHTA and FQGTGA. The V segment lost 4 bases and the J segment 8 bases; nucleotides outside the gene matches: 10. The CDR3 DNA follows: TGTGCCAGCAGCTCCCAGGGGGCGCGTTCGGACATTCAGTACTTC. This gives the protein CASSSQGARSDIQYF.

V and J are TRBV20-1 and TRBJ2-7; D uncertain. The V end lost 5 bases, the J end lost 7 bases, and 12 bases lay between the germline ends. This CDR3 is 11 amino acids long. Per the germline V gene, CDR1 is DFQATT and CDR2 is SNEGSKA (reference sequence). This chain's CDR3 is CSAGETREQYF. Here the CDR3 DNA reads TGCAGTGCTGGCGAGACACGAGAGCAGTACTTC.

This clone occurred a few times. CDR3 in amino acids: CASSPNAGFAYGYTF. The CDR3 bases are TGTGCCAGCAGTCCAAATGCAGGGTTCGCCTATGGCTACACCTTC. The chain uses TRBV9 and TRBJ1-2, with D maybe TRBD1 (5 bases). CDR1 SGDLS and CDR2 YYNGEE come from the germline V gene. The CDR3 is 15 amino acids. V was trimmed by 5 bases and J by 4 bases, leaving 18 bases between them.

Points on this clone: The sample carries other DNA sequences with the same CDR3. This chain links TRBV18 with TRBJ1-4; 7 bases align to TRBD1. The germline V gene has CDR1 KGHSH and CDR2 LQKENI. V gave up 6 bases and J gave up 8 bases; unmatched junction bases: 6. This CDR3 is built from 13 residues. The CDR3 here is CASSRDREEKLFF. The CDR3 nucleotides are TGTGCCAGCTCTCGTGACAGGGAAGAAAAACTGTTTTTT.

This clone was seen a few times. V is TRBV7-9 and J is TRBJ2-3; D is unclear. The CDR3 is 14 residues long. The germline V gene has CDR1 SEHNR and CDR2 FQNEAQ (reference sequence). V lost 3 bases and J 4 bases, leaving 11 bases between the germline ends. CDR3 residues: CASSLRSESDTQYF. The DNA of the CDR3 is TGTGCCAGCAGCTTGAGGTCAGAATCAGATACGCAGTATTTT. Based on the CDR3 plus reference TRBV7-9 and TRBJ2-3, the full variable domain is DTGVSQNPRHKITKRGQNVTFRCDPISEHNRLYWYRQTLGQGPEFLTYFQNEAQLEKSRLLSDRFSAERPKGSFSTLEIQRTEQGDSAMYLCASSLRSESDTQYFGPGTRLTVL.

This clone was found a few times. The chain employs TRBV4-3 and TRBJ1-5, with D possibly being TRBD1 (5 bases). This CDR3 is 16 amino acids long. Trimming took 0 bases from V and 4 from J, leaving 13 bases between them. Per germline, CDR1 LGHNA and CDR2 YSLEER. This CDR3 is CASSQDTTGGNQPQHF. CDR3 nucleotides: TGCGCCAGCAGCCAAGATACCACGGGGGGGAATCAGCCCCAGCATTTT.

The chain joins TRBV7-3 to TRBJ1-2, with 9 bases identical to TRBD1. Germline V CDR1 and CDR2: SGHTA, FQGTGA. This CDR3 contains 13 residues. V was pared by 8 bases and J by 2 bases, with 3 bases of the junction left unmatched. CDR3 DNA sequence: TGTGCCAGCCGGGACAGGGAGAACTATGGCTACACCTTC. As protein: CASRDRENYGYTF.

V usage is TRBV11-2 and J usage is TRBJ2-5; 13 bases are a match to TRBD2. The DNA end is a closer match to TRBJ2-7, so the J assignment may be wrong. Germline loops: CDR1 SGHAT, CDR2 FQNNGV. The CDR3 has 18 amino acids. The CDR3 DNA is TGTGCCAGCAGCTTAGTTCCGGGACTAGCGGGACTAACCTACGAGCAGTACTTC. It codes for CASSLVPGLAGLTYEQYF.